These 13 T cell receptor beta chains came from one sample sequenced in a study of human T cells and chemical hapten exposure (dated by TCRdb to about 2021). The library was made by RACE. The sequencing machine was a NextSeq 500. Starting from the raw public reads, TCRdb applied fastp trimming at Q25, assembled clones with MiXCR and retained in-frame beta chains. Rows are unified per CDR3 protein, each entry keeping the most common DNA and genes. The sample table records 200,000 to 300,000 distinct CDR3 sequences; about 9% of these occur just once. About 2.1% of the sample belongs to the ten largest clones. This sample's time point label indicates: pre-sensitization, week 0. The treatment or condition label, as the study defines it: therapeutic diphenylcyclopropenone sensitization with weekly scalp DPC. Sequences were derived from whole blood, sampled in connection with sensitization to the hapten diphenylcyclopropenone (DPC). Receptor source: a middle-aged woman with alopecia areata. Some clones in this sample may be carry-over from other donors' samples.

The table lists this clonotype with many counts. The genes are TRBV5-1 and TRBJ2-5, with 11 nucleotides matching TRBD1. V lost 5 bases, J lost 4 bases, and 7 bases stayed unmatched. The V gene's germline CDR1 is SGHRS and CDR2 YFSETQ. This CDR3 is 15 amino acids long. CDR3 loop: CASSPGTGGRETQYF. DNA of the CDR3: TGCGCCAGCAGTCCTGGGACAGGGGGACGAGAGACCCAGTACTTC.

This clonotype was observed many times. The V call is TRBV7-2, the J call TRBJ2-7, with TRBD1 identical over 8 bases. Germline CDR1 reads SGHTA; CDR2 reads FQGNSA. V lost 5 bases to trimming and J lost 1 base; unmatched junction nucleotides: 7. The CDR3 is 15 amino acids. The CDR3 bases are TGTGCCAGCAGCCCGGGACAGGCCCAGTCCTACGAGCAGTACTTC. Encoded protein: CASSPGQAQSYEQYF. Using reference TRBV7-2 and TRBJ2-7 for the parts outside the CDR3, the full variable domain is GAGVSQSPSNKVTEKGKDVELRCDPISGHTALYWYRQSLGQGLEFLIYFQGNSAPDKSGLPSDRFSAERTGGSVSTLTIQRTQQEDSAVYLCASSPGQAQSYEQYFGPGTRLTVT.

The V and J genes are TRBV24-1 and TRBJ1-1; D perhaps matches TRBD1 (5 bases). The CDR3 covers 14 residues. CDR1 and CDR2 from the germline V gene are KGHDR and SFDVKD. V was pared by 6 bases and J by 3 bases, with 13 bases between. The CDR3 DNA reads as TGTGCCACCAGTCCGGGACGGGACTACACTGAAGCTTTCTTT. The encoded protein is CATSPGRDYTEAFF.

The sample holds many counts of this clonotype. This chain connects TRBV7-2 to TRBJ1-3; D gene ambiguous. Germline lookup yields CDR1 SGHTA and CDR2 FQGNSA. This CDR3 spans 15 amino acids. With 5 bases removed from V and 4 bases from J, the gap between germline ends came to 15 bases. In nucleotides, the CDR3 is TGTGCCAGCAGCAATCAGGACGGCTGGGGAAACACCATATATTTT. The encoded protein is CASSNQDGWGNTIYF.

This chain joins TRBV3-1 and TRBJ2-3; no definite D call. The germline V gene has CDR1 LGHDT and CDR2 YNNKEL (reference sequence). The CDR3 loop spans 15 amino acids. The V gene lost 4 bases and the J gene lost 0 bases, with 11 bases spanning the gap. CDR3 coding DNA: TGTGCCAGCAGCCGCACTACTTCAAGCACAGATACGCAGTATTTT. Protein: CASSRTTSSTDTQYF.

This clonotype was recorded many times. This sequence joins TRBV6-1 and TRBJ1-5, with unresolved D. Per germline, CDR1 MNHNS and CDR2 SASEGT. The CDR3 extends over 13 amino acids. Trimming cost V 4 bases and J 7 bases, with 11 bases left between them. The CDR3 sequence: CASSATYEQPQHF. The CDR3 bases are TGTGCCAGCAGTGCGACCTATGAACAGCCCCAGCATTTT.

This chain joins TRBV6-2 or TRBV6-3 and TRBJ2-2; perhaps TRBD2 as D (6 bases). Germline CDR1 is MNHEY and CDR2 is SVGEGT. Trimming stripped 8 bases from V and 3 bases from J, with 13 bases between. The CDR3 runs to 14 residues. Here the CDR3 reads CASGRRGYTGELFF. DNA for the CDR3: TGTGCCAGCGGTCGGAGGGGTTACACCGGGGAGCTGTTTTTT.

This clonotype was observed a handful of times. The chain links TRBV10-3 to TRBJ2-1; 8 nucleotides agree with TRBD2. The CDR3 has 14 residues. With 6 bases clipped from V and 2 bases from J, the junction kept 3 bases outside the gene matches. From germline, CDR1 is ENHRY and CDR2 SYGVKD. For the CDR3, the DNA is TGTGCCATCAGACCGGGGGGGACCTACAATGAGCAGTTCTTC. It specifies CAIRPGGTYNEQFF.

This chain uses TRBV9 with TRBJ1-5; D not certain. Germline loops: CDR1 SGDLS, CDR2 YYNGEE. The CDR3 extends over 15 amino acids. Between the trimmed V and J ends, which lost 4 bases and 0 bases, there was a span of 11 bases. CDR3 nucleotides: TGTGCCAGCAGCCGAGAAGGTTATAGCAATCAGCCCCAGCATTTT. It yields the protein CASSREGYSNQPQHF.

The DNA for the CDR3 is TGCGCCAGCAGCTTGGGGCGTGCGAACACCGGGGAGCTGTTTTTT. Its protein product is CASSLGRANTGELFF. This sequence joins TRBV5-1 and TRBJ2-2, with D unresolved. Looked up from germline, CDR1 is SGHRS and CDR2 is YFSETQ. V gave up 0 bases and J gave up 0 bases, with 6 bases separating them. The CDR3 contains 15 residues.

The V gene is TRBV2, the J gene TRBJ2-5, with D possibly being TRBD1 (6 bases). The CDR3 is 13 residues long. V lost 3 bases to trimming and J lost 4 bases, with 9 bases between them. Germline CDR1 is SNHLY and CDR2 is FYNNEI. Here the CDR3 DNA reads TGTGCCAGCAGTGATGACAGGAGAGAGACCCAGTACTTC. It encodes CASSDDRRETQYF.

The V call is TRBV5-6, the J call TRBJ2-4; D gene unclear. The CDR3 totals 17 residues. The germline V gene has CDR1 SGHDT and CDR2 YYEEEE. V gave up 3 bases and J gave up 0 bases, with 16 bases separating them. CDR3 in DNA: TGTGCCAGCAGCTCCGAAGTTGGGTTAATAGCCAAAAACATTCAGTACTTC. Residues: CASSSEVGLIAKNIQYF. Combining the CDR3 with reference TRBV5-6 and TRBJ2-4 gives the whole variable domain DAGVTQSPTHLIKTRGQQVTLRCSPKSGHDTVSWYQQALGQGPQFIFQYYEEEERQRGNFPDRFSGHQFPNYSSELNVNALLLGDSALYLCASSSEVGLIAKNIQYFGAGTRLSVL.

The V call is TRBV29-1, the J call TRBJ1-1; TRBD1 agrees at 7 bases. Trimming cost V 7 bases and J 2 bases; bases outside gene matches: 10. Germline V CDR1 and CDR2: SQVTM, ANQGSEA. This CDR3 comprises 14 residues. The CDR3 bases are TGCAGCGCCCAGGGACAGACAAGTAACACTGAAGCTTTCTTT. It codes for CSAQGQTSNTEAFF.